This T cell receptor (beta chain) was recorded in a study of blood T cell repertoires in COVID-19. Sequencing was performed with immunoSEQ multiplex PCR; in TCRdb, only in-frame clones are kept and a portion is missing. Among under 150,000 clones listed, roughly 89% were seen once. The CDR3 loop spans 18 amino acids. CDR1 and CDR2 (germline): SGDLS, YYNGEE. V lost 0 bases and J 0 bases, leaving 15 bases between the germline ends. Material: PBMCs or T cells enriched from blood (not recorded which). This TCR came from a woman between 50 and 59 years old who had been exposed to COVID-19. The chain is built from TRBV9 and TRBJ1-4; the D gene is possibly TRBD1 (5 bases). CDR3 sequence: CASSVATGTSATNEKLFF. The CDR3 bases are TGTGCCAGCAGCGTAGCCACAGGAACGAGTGCAACTAATGAAAAACTGTTTTTT.